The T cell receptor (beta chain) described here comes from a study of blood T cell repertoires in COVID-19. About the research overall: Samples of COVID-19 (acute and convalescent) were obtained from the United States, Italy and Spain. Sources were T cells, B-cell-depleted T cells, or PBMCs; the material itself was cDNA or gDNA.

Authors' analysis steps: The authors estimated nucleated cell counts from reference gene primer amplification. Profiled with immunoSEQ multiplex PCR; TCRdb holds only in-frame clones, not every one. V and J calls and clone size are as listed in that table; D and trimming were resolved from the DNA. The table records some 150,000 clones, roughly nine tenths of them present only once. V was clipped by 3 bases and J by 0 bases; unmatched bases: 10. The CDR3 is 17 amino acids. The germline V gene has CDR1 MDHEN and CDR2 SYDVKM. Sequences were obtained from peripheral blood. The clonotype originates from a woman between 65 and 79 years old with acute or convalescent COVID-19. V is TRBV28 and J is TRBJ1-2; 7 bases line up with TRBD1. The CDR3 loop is CASSLPGTEGANYGYTF. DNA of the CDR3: TGTGCCAGCAGTTTGCCCGGGACAGAGGGAGCTAACTATGGCTACACCTTC.